This T cell receptor (beta chain) was identified in a study of PD-1 blockade in mismatch repair-deficient tumors. Measured with immunoSEQ multiplex PCR; TCRdb has only the in-frame clones, and not every one. Of around 40,000 clones in the sample, roughly 77% were seen once. Sequencing used peripheral blood, obtained 4 weeks after starting pembrolizumab. This TCR was recovered from an adult with mismatch repair-deficient cancer.

CDR3 nucleotide sequence: TGTGCCAGCAGCTTAGTTGTTACGCAGTATTTT. Residues: CASSLVVTQYF. J is TRBJ2-3 and V is TRBV11-2, with D uncertain. CDR1 and CDR2 from the germline V gene are SGHAT and FQNNGV. This CDR3 spans 11 amino acids. V dropped 1 base and J dropped 8 bases, with 4 bases sitting between them.